The sequence of this T cell receptor (beta chain) was determined in a study of metastatic and nonmetastatic thyroid tumors. Study at large: Thyroid patients, malignant and benign, had repertoires compared across blood and tumor or nodule tissue.

Per the study methods: Built for papillary thyroid cancer, a distant-metastasis classifier drew on CDR3 differences across clinicopathological groups. With MiXCR, TCRdb called clones anew from the PCR reads. It is TCRdb's table, rather than the study itself, that gives the V and J calls and clone size. The sample lists about 26,000 clones; about 26% were seen once. About this clone: Its antigen remains unidentified.

The CDR3 is 16 amino acids. Germline V CDR1 and CDR2: SGHAT, FQDESV (reference sequence). V gave up 1 base and J gave up 2 bases; unmatched junction bases: 7. None of the patients had undergone any treatment ahead of thyroid surgery. Broader study findings: TCR beta diversity was reportedly significantly higher in malignant thyroid tumors than benign nodules, in blood and tumor.

Sequencing input: blood. The chain carries TRBV11-1 and TRBJ2-7, with 8 nucleotides matching TRBD1. This receptor was taken from a female donor with papillary thyroid cancer or a benign thyroid nodule (not recorded which). Some clones in this sample may be carry-over from other donors' samples. The CDR3 reads CASSLGAGGLPYEQYF. DNA of the CDR3: TGTGCCAGCAGCTTAGGTGCAGGGGGCTTACCCTACGAGCAGTACTTC.